Presented here are 7 T cell receptor beta chains from one specimen sequenced in a study of T cells in Graves' hyperthyroidism and ophthalmopathy. Template material for amplifying TCR beta CDR3 regions consisted of RNA transcripts. During a first-round RT-PCR of the TCR CDR3, the HTBI primer set was used. Each CDR3 protein gets one entry after TCRdb re-called the multiplex PCR reads with MiXCR. The profile shows hundreds of thousands of distinct CDR3 sequences, under 25% of them singletons. Sequenced material: blood. These receptor sequences come from a woman in her seventies with Graves' ophthalmopathy.

Ten or more counts support this clonotype. The chain is built from TRBV7-2 and TRBJ1-5, with D possibly matching TRBD1 (5 bases). Germline V gene lookup returns CDR1 SGHTA and CDR2 FQGNSA. The CDR3 is 14 residues long. Trimming took off 4 bases at V and 3 bases at J, with 10 bases between the two ends. The CDR3 is CASSSGLINQPQHF. The CDR3 coding sequence is TGTGCCAGCAGCTCGGGACTGATCAATCAGCCCCAGCATTTT.

There are a few counts of this clonotype. This chain links TRBV19 with TRBJ1-5; the D gene is possibly TRBD1 (6 bases). The CDR3 runs to 16 residues. Trimming shortened V by 0 bases and J by 0 bases, and 9 bases separated the two germline ends. Looked up from germline, CDR1 is LNHDA and CDR2 is SQIVND (reference sequence). This CDR3 is CASSIEGQNSNQPQHF. CDR3 nucleotides: TGTGCCAGTAGTATAGAAGGACAGAATAGCAATCAGCCCCAGCATTTT.

This clonotype was detected only a few times. The J gene is TRBJ2-3, the V gene TRBV12-5; the D is unclear. Trimming removed 9 bases at V and 2 bases at J, with 15 bases between. CDR3 size: 14 residues. Germline V gene lookup returns CDR1 LGHNT and CDR2 FRNRAP. The CDR3 is CASRRRTATDTQYF. The DNA of the CDR3 is TGTGCTAGCCGGCGGCGGACGGCCACAGATACGCAGTATTTT.

In regard to this clonotype: A read error may be the cause here, since a much bigger clone is one base away. This sequence joins TRBV20-1 and TRBJ1-1; a weak D match, TRBD1 (5 bases). Germline CDR1 is DFQATT and CDR2 is SNEGSKA (reference sequence). The length of the CDR3 is 13 residues. V lost 8 bases to trimming and J lost 6 bases, with 19 bases between them. This CDR3 is CSTETGPKSEAFF. CDR3 in DNA: TGCAGTACCGAAACAGGTCCCAAATCTGAAGCTTTCTTT.

The V call is TRBV19, the J call TRBJ2-1; D gene ambiguous. The germline gives CDR1 LNHDA, CDR2 SQIVND (reference sequence). CDR3 length equals 16 residues. Trimming shortened V by 3 bases and J by 8 bases, and 20 bases separated the two germline ends. The CDR3 is CASSINGDVTWDEQFF. In DNA form, the CDR3 reads TGTGCCAGTAGTATCAATGGGGATGTGACGTGGGATGAGCAGTTCTTC.

The table lists this clonotype with a few counts. The chain uses TRBV6-1 and TRBJ2-1; a weak D match, TRBD2 (5 bases). Trimming cost V 5 bases and J 9 bases, with 23 bases left between them. Germline CDR1 is MNHNS and CDR2 is SASEGT. The CDR3 runs to 16 residues. CDR3 DNA: TGTGCCAGCAGTTCCGTCGACTGGCTAGGGAGTGGTGAGCAGTTCTTC. Protein product: CASSSVDWLGSGEQFF.

J is TRBJ1-4 and V is TRBV20-1; D is perhaps TRBD1 (5 bases). Germline V lookup: CDR1 DFQATT, CDR2 SNEGSKA (reference sequence). This CDR3 region has 13 residues. V lost 1 base, J lost 8 bases, and 11 bases lay in between. CDR3 sequence: CSARGTQGEKLFF. In nucleotides, the CDR3 is TGCAGTGCTAGAGGAACCCAGGGAGAAAAACTGTTTTTT.